A selection of T cell receptor beta chains follows, all from one sample in a study of cytomegalovirus exposure and HLA in healthy donors. Profiling relied on immunoSEQ multiplex PCR, and the TCRdb table lists in-frame clones only, not all of them. The sample contains some 120,000 clones, over 65% of which appear only once. Sequences were obtained from PBMCs. All receptors come from a female donor in good health and CMV-seronegative. CDR3s include the opening cysteine and the closing phenylalanine or tryptophan. The D gene is left open where the match is weak. The listing skips clone size in some rows; elsewhere it reads once, few, many or a size class.

D gene	clone size	V gene	J gene	CDR3 protein	CDR3 DNA
.	.	TRBV12-5	TRBJ2-3	CASGRGAPDTQYF	TGTGCTAGTGGTCGGGGGGCTCCAGATACGCAGTATTTT
TRBD1	.	TRBV19	TRBJ1-2	CASSRRGTGGAGYGYTF	TGTGCCAGTAGTAGGCGAGGGACAGGGGGCGCCGGCTATGGCTACACCTTC
.	.	TRBV5-6	TRBJ2-5	CASSLEDSYPRETQYF	TGTGCCAGCAGCTTGGAGGACTCCTATCCCCGAGAGACCCAGTACTTC
.	.	TRBV27	TRBJ1-1	CASSFTGTTEAFF	TGTGCCAGCAGTTTTACAGGGACCACTGAAGCTTTCTTT
TRBD1	.	TRBV14	TRBJ2-5	CASSQRMDRKLQETQYF	TGTGCCAGCAGCCAGAGGATGGACAGGAAGCTACAAGAGACCCAGTACTTC
TRBD2	.	TRBV5-1	TRBJ2-5	CASSRLAGGKQETQYF	TGCGCCAGCAGCCGACTAGCGGGGGGAAAACAAGAGACCCAGTACTTC
TRBD1	.	TRBV7-2	TRBJ1-1	CASSLEWDRGLSVTEAFF	TGTGCCAGCAGCTTAGAGTGGGACAGGGGGCTCTCGGTCACTGAAGCTTTCTTT
.	.	TRBV6-6	TRBJ1-2	CTSSGDSDNYGYTF	TGTACCAGCAGCGGGGACTCGGATAACTATGGCTACACCTTC
.	.	TRBV5-1	TRBJ1-1	CASSLDSLNTEAFF	TGCGCCAGCAGCTTGGACAGCTTGAACACTGAAGCTTTCTTT
TRBD1	.	TRBV7-2	TRBJ1-3	CASSSRGQGPSGNTIYF	TGTGCCAGCAGCTCCCGGGGACAGGGGCCCTCTGGAAACACCATATATTTT
TRBD2	.	TRBV27	TRBJ2-1	CASRPSGGAYNEQFF	TGTGCCAGCAGACCGTCGGGGGGGGCCTACAATGAGCAGTTCTTC
TRBD2	.	TRBV2	TRBJ2-1	CASSERSGGRNEQFF	TGTGCCAGCAGTGAACGGAGCGGGGGGCGCAATGAGCAGTTCTTC
.	few	TRBV5-6	TRBJ2-1	CASSLQGSYNEQFF	TGTGCCAGCAGCTTACAGGGCTCCTACAATGAGCAGTTCTTC
TRBD1	.	TRBV19	TRBJ2-7	CASSRSTGGIDEQYF	TGTGCCAGTAGTAGATCAACAGGGGGCATCGACGAGCAGTACTTC
TRBD2	.	TRBV5-1	TRBJ2-3	CASSSGTSGGPSTDTQYF	TGCGCCAGCAGCTCTGGGACTAGCGGGGGGCCTAGCACAGATACGCAGTATTTT
TRBD1	.	TRBV19	TRBJ1-4	CASRPNSQGDEKLFF	TGTGCCAGTCGACCCAACTCGCAGGGGGATGAAAAACTGTTTTTT
TRBD1	.	TRBV6-4	TRBJ2-7	CASSRVGTVQTYEQYF	TGTGCCAGCAGTCGAGTAGGGACAGTTCAGACCTACGAGCAGTACTTC
TRBD1	.	TRBV9	TRBJ2-2	CVSSVRQGASGELFF	TGTGTCAGCAGCGTCAGACAGGGGGCTTCCGGGGAGCTGTTTTTT
.	.	TRBV2	TRBJ1-6	CASTGQENSPLHF	TGTGCCAGCACCGGACAAGAGAATTCACCCCTCCACTTT
.	once	TRBV7-8	TRBJ2-1	CASSLGRGALNNEQFF	TGTGCCAGCAGCTTAGGAAGAGGCGCTTTGAACAATGAGCAGTTCTTC
.	once	TRBV6-6	TRBJ1-2	CASSYSRRVYGYTF	TGTGCCAGCAGTTACTCGCGCAGGGTCTATGGCTACACCTTC
TRBD2	.	TRBV10-3	TRBJ2-3	CAISDPASGGPTDTQYF	TGTGCCATCAGTGACCCCGCTAGCGGGGGCCCCACAGATACGCAGTATTTT
.	.	TRBV14	TRBJ2-2	CASSQGRGIGELFF	TGTGCCAGCAGCCAAGGAAGAGGGATCGGGGAGCTGTTTTTT
.	.	TRBV30	TRBJ2-3	CAWSSPQGISTDTQYF	TGTGCCTGGAGTTCTCCTCAGGGGATAAGCACAGATACGCAGTATTTT
.	once	TRBV7-3	TRBJ1-2	CASSREGGVGFPYGYTF	TGTGCCAGCAGCCGAGAGGGGGGGGTCGGATTCCCTTATGGCTACACCTTC
TRBD2	.	TRBV27	TRBJ2-1	CASSSPRKTSGGAFEQFF	TGTGCCAGCAGTTCGCCTAGAAAAACTAGCGGGGGGGCTTTTGAGCAGTTCTTC
TRBD1	.	TRBV7-9	TRBJ1-1	CASSLARTGAFF	TGTGCCAGCAGCTTAGCGAGGACAGGAGCTTTCTTT
TRBD1	.	TRBV10-1	TRBJ1-6	CASPAPQGSSYNSPLHF	TGCGCCAGCCCCGCTCCACAGGGGAGCTCCTATAATTCACCCCTCCACTTT
.	once	TRBV5-1	TRBJ1-1	CAGSVDRLKGTEAFF	TGCGCCGGCAGCGTAGACAGGTTGAAGGGCACTGAAGCTTTCTTT
.	.	TRBV7-9	TRBJ2-7	CSSSPIYEQYF	TGTTCCAGCAGCCCCATCTACGAGCAGTACTTC
.	.	TRBV5-1	TRBJ1-5	CASSLETGSNQPQHF	TGCGCCAGCAGCTTGGAGACAGGTAGCAATCAGCCCCAGCATTTT
TRBD1	.	TRBV18	TRBJ1-2	CASSGTGDGYTF	TGTGCCAGCTCTGGGACAGGGGATGGCTACACCTTC
.	once	TRBV6-1	TRBJ2-5	CASSEQVLGQETQYF	TGTGCCAGCAGCGAACAGGTGTTGGGCCAAGAGACCCAGTACTTC
TRBD1	.	TRBV7-2	TRBJ1-3	CASSPGQTGNTIYF	TGTGCCAGCAGCCCGGGACAGACTGGAAACACCATATATTTT
.	.	TRBV6-5	TRBJ1-2	CASSYNRENYGYTF	TGTGCCAGCAGTTACAACAGGGAGAACTATGGCTACACCTTC
.	once	TRBV30	TRBJ1-1	CAWRFGGTEAFF	TGTGCCTGGAGATTTGGGGGGACTGAAGCTTTCTTT
.	few	TRBV2	TRBJ1-4	CASSALGATNEKLFF	TGTGCCAGCAGCGCCTTGGGAGCAACTAATGAAAAACTGTTTTTT
.	.	TRBV9	TRBJ1-4	CASSVGVYTNEKLFF	TGTGCCAGCAGCGTCGGGGTCTACACTAATGAAAAACTGTTTTTT
TRBD2	few	TRBV19	TRBJ2-1	CASTSGVYNEQFF	TGTGCCAGTACTAGCGGGGTATACAATGAGCAGTTCTTC
TRBD1	.	TRBV19	TRBJ1-6	CASSRDRDYNSPLHF	TGTGCCAGTAGCCGGGACAGGGACTATAATTCACCCCTCCACTTT
.	.	TRBV4-3	TRBJ1-5	CASSPGRAGSNQPQHF	TGCGCCAGCAGCCCCGGAAGGGCAGGGAGCAATCAGCCCCAGCATTTT
.	once	TRBV2	TRBJ2-2	CASSGGANTGELFF	TGTGCCAGCAGCGGGGGAGCAAACACCGGGGAGCTGTTTTTT
.	.	TRBV29-1	TRBJ2-2	CSVAPTAGELFF	TGCAGCGTGGCCCCGACAGCGGGGGAGCTGTTTTTT
.	.	TRBV6-4	TRBJ1-6	CASSDVGGPYSPLHF	TGTGCCAGCAGTGACGTTGGAGGGCCATATTCACCCCTCCACTTT
TRBD2	few	TRBV7-2	TRBJ2-1	CASSLASGGYEQFF	TGTGCCAGCAGCTTAGCTAGCGGGGGCTATGAGCAGTTCTTC
.	.	TRBV4-3	TRBJ1-4	CASKKGVGGSSFEKLFF	TGCGCCAGCAAAAAGGGAGTAGGAGGGTCGTCTTTTGAAAAACTGTTTTTT